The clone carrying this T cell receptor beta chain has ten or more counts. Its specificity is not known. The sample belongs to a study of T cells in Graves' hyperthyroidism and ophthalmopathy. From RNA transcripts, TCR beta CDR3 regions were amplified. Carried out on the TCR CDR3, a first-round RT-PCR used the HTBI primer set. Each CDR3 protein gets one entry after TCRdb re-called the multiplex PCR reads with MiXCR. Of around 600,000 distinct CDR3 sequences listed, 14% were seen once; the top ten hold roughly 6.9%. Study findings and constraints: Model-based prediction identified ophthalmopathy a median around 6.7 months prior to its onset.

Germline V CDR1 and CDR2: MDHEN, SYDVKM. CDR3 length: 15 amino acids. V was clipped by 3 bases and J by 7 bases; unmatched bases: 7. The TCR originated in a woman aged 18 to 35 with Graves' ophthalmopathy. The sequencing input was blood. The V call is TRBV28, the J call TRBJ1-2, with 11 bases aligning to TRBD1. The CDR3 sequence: CASSFFGQGARGYTF. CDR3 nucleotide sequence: TGTGCCAGCAGTTTCTTCGGACAGGGGGCACGTGGCTACACCTTC.